This T cell receptor beta chain was profiled in a study of cytomegalovirus exposure and HLA in healthy donors (dated by TCRdb to 2017 to 2019). For the study in its entirety: An earlier analysis of about 560 of the donors reported approximately 300 Gb of sequence data and around 120 million unique TCR beta sequences obtained from about 200 million T cells. To predict cytomegalovirus infection status, the study brought together high-throughput TCR immunosequencing, statistical association of individual TCRs with disease status, and machine learning. A later analysis re-analyzed previously published TCR beta repertoires from approximately 700 donors and added high-resolution HLA genotyping to study TCR occurrence patterns. Besides the first cohort of 666 subjects, a separate validation cohort made up of 120 or so different subjects was used. In the later analysis, no new phenotypic data were used to find candidate immune exposures; instead, reliance was placed on TCR beta sequences and their occurrence across donors. On average, around 240,000 unique TCR beta nucleotide sequences were sequenced per donor among fewer than 500 genotyped donors of the cohort, with 15% to 20% of those sequences being non-productive. Roughly 5 DR-DQ haplotypes were treated as single units for association and clustering because of strong linkage in the cohort. The study was designed to test whether signatures of past pathogen exposure could be identified by cataloging public T cell receptors. Every repertoire in the discovery cohort had been generated on one and the same sequencing platform. Typing coverage varied by locus: roughly 629-640 donors for A, B, C, DRB1 and DQB1; about 520 for DQA1; over 600 for DPA1; fewer than 480 for DPB1. An early release covering just under 650 HLA-typed donors comprised about 320 gigabases of sequencing data and approximately 80 million unique TCR sequences. Donor age, sex, ethnicity and CMV serostatus were compiled together with the repertoire data. Class I and class II HLA loci were covered by the typing at four-digit resolution. To decide whether each TCR beta V gene segment behaved as functional or pseudogenic, an earlier analysis of fewer than 750 of the donors relied on high-throughput TCR beta sequencing. The study used immunosequencing to profile the T cell repertoires of about 670 subjects and linked those repertoires to cytomegalovirus serostatus. In a later genetic analysis, genome-wide SNP genotypes for about 65% of the 666 donors were used, and that subset was treated as a discovery cohort. Of the roughly 420 genotyped donors, 75% to 85% were placed in the genetic ancestry cluster associated with self-reported Caucasian donors.

Libraries were constructed by the immunoSEQ multiplex PCR assay. A mixture of 60 forward primers for TCR Vbeta segments and 13 reverse primers for TCR Jbeta segments was used in the multiplex PCR. The CDR3 region of rearranged TCR beta genes was amplified from genomic DNA with a multiplex PCR assay. On the Illumina HiSeq System, the amplified TCR beta libraries were sequenced as 87-base-pair reads. As for the authors' bioinformatics: Across the 700 or so repertoires, a later analysis counted about 81 million unique TCR beta chains, some 11 million of which were shared by at least two donors. Raw reads were error-corrected and collapsed into unique sequences with a nearest-neighbor algorithm that merged closely related sequences to remove PCR and sequencing errors. CDR3 sequences were aligned to IMGT reference sequences to assign V, D and J gene segments. Each retained sequence needed at least a six-nucleotide match to both a V gene segment and a J gene segment. A rearrangement was called productive if the CDR3 had no stop codons and remained in frame with V and J, and every other rearrangement was called non-productive. Following IMGT convention, CDR3 was defined as the stretch from the second conserved V-encoded cysteine to the conserved J-encoded phenylalanine. The earlier analysis of a few hundred of the donors excluded any sequence lacking an unambiguous match to a single V gene segment. An earlier analysis of 587 of the donors called V segments functional above 56.7% productive rearrangements and segregating when the between-donor standard deviation exceeded 5%. A statistical classification framework was built for diagnosing cytomegalovirus status from the catalog of TCR beta chain sequences. A later analysis assigned V and J genes by comparing TCR nucleotide sequences with IMGT/GENE-DB human TR gene sequences. The TCRdist pipeline was used in a later analysis to assign CDR3 sequences and most-parsimonious VDJ recombination scenarios. In a later analysis, every TCR beta chain was defined by the combination of its CDR3 amino acid sequence and its V-gene family, and reads without a unique V-gene family were dropped. In a later analysis, approximately 640 highly shared, low-generation-probability nucleotide sequences were removed to address suspected cross-contamination and a sequencing artifact. A later analysis calculated a clonal expansion index for each public chain from normalized within-repertoire ranks of inferred template counts. Generation probabilities in a later analysis came from a VDJ recombination model fitted to out-of-frame rearrangements, and those results were checked against IGoR. In a later analysis, hypergeometric tests were used to score TCR-TCR, TCR-HLA and TCR-CMV co-occurrence, with a repertoire-size bias correction applied to TCR pairs. A later analysis estimated false discovery rates by permuting HLA or CMV assignments 20 times. A later analysis grouped co-occurring TCRs with DBSCAN, adding TCRdist sequence similarity when clustering within HLA-allele-positive subsets. For co-occurrence clustering, repertoires with fewer than 30,000 or more than 120,000 public chains were excluded, along with roughly 5 repertoires with anomalous nucleotide sharing. The table was pulled from immuneACCESS by TCRdb, which kept in-frame rearrangements only. Such tables lose some clones; where checked, under half of the loss comes from unresolved V genes, and the rest has no known cause. V and J calls and clone size are copied from that table; D and trimming were computed from the DNA. This sample lists around 110,000 clones; roughly 69% were detected once. The ten biggest clones cover roughly 10% of the sample.

Points the paper makes about the study in general: A later analysis found that HLA-associated TCR beta chains were more clonally expanded and had lower generation probabilities than equally common non-associated chains. A further reported finding was that TCR beta sequences accurately predicted the HLA-A and HLA-B alleles for most subjects in the first cohort. The sequencing pipeline was judged likely to have produced a cluster of highly shared sequence variants as a technical artifact. In a later analysis, around 17,000 TCR beta sequences were associated with specific HLA alleles at a false discovery rate of 0.05. According to a later genetic analysis, donors in an Asian-associated ancestry cluster had fewer N-insertions in productive TCRs than the approximately 670-donor mean. In both the original and validation cohorts, the classifier was reported to diagnose cytomegalovirus status with high specificity and sensitivity. In a later analysis, several top co-occurrence clusters were reported to appear linked to parvovirus B19, influenza, CMV and Epstein-Barr virus. Most TCR sequences were seen in very few donors, while some public TCRs were found in many individuals. The earlier analysis of nearly 600 of the donors excluded 15 to 20 rarely observed V segments, including chromosome 9 orphons, because counts were too low. Because HLA typing was unavailable for some donors at each locus, only the typed subset was used in association tests. When HLA alleles, especially DR and DQ, strongly co-occurred, TCR associations were difficult to assign to individual alleles. A total of around 150 TCR beta chains were listed by the study as associated with cytomegalovirus. In vitro tests confirmed that a few of the cytomegalovirus-associated TCR beta chains recognize cytomegalovirus antigens. In a later analysis, most CMV-associated TCR beta chains were found to appear HLA-restricted, with HLA associations seemingly driven largely by CMV exposure. V-gene and J-gene trimming of TCR beta chains was associated with a missense DCLRE1C variant in a later genetic analysis, and the association was replicated in an independent cohort. Linkage disequilibrium might explain the correlated functional status among segregating V segments, but an unknown experimental factor could not be excluded. In an earlier analysis of approximately 590 of the donors, most TCR beta V segments were observed in productive rearrangements about 90% or about 30% of the time, broadly matching IMGT annotations. In this cohort, only TCR beta chains were sequenced, and detectable features were limited by the absence of alpha or paired-chain data. According to the authors, the approach could potentially be generalized to other disease states and immunological phenotypes. Sequencing depth was assumed to be roughly uniform across donors in the presence/absence analyses, though that assumption may not hold. The only immune exposure information available for the cohort was CMV serostatus. In a later analysis, TCR association rates were found to vary across HLA loci, with the most associated TCRs seen for DRB1 alleles and the fewest for HLA-C alleles.

The cohort was made up of 500 to 800 healthy bone marrow donors. At the time of sampling, all cohort members were nominally healthy, though unrecorded immune exposures were likely present. The donor was CMV seropositive and was included in the group of about 290 seropositive cohort members. A peripheral blood sample was collected from each donor, and TCR beta sequencing was performed on peripheral blood mononuclear cells. Genomic DNA extraction from the blood cell samples was performed with the Qiagen DNeasy Blood Extraction Kit. Regarding this clone: Its specific antigen is unknown. Per-base quality was not reported, and no clone a single base away is much larger than it.

This sequence was found in a middle-aged woman in good health and CMV-seropositive. Sequencing input: PBMCs.

The nucleotide sequence reads TGTGCCAGCTCCCTACAGAAGGCAAGAATTAATGAAAAACTGTTTTTT. This encodes CASSLQKARINEKLFF. The chain links TRBV2 with TRBJ1-4, with an unclear D gene assignment. The CDR3 goes from the cysteine to the phenylalanine over 16 residues. Only the CDR3 part of the read is kept: 48 bases, read in frame from the first base. Trimming costs V 8 bases and J 4 bases, and their ends lie 20 bases apart. CDR1 SNHLY and CDR2 FYNNEI were looked up in the germline V gene.